This TCR beta chain stems from a study of T cells in Graves' hyperthyroidism and ophthalmopathy. Diagnosis rested on symptoms, serum thyroxine and TRAb, thyroid ultrasound, and orbital computed tomography. After removal of 5 bases from V and 2 bases from J, the junction contained 5 bases not matched to a gene. The CDR3 has 14 amino acids. The germline gives CDR1 SEHNR, CDR2 FQNEAQ (reference sequence). Regions amplified from RNA transcripts were the TCR beta CDR3 regions. The HTBI primer set was used in a first-round RT-PCR of the TCR CDR3. Via MiXCR, TCRdb re-called the multiplex PCR reads, giving one row per CDR3 protein. The data hold fewer than 550,000 distinct CDR3 sequences, with less than 20% observed a single time. This clonotype was counted at least ten times.

The chain carries TRBV7-9 and TRBJ2-7; 8 nucleotides match TRBD1. Sequencing was performed on blood. The sequence came from a woman younger than 35 with Graves' hyperthyroidism. CDR3 sequence: CASSPSDRAYEQYF. CDR3 nucleotide sequence: TGTGCCAGCAGCCCCTCGGACAGGGCCTACGAGCAGTACTTC.